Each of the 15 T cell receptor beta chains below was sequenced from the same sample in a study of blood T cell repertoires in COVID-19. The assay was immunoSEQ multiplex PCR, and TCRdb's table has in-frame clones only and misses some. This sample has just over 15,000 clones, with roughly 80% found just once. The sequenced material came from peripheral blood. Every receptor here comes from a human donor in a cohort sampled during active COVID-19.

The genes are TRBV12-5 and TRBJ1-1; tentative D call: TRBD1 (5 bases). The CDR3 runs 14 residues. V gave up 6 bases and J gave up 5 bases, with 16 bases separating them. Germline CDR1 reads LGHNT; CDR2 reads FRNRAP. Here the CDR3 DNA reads TGTGCTAGTGGGCCGGGACCTCGGGGGACTGAAGCTTTCTTT. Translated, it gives CASGPGPRGTEAFF.

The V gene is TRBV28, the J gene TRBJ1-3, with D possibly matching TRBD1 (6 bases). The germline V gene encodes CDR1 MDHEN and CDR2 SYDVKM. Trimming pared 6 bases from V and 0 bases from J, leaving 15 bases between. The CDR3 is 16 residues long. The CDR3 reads CASSSGTTVSGNTIYF. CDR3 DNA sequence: TGTGCCAGCAGCTCCGGGACAACTGTCTCTGGAAACACCATATATTTT.

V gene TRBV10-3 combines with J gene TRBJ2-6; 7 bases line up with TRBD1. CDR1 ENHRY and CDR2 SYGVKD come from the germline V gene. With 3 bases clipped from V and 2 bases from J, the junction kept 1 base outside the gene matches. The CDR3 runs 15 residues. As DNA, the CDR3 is TGTGCCATCAGTGACGACAGGGCTGGGGCCAACGTCCTGACTTTC. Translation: CAISDDRAGANVLTF.

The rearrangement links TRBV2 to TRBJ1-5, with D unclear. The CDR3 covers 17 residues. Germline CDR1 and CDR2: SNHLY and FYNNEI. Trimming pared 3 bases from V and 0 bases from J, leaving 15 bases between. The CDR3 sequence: CASSDQATRYSNQPQHF. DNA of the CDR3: TGTGCCAGCAGTGACCAGGCGACCCGATATAGCAATCAGCCCCAGCATTTT.

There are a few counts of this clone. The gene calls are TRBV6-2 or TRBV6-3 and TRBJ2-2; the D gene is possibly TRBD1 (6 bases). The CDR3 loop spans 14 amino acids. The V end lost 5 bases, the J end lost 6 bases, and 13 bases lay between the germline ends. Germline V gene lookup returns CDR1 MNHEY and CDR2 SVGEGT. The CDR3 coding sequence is TGTGCCAGCAGTCAAGTCAGGGGTGCCGGGGAGCTGTTTTTT. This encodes CASSQVRGAGELFF.

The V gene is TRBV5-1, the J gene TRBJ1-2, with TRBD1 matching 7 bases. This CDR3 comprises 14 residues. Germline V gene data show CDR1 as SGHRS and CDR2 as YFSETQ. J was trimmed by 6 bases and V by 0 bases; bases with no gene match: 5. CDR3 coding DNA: TGCGCCAGCAGCTTGGCCACACAGGGGCATGGCTACACCTTC. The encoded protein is CASSLATQGHGYTF.

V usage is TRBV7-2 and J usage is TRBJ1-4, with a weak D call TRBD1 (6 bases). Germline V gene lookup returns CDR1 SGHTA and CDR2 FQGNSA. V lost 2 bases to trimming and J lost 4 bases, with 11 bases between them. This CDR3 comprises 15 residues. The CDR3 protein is CASSLTMDSNEKLFF. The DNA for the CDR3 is TGTGCCAGCAGCTTAACGATGGACAGTAATGAAAAACTGTTTTTT.

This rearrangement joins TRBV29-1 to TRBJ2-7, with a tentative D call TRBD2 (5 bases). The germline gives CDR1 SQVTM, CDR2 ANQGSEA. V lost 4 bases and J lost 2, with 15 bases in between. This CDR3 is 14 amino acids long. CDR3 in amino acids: CSVGGILGTYEQYF. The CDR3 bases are TGCAGCGTTGGAGGGATCCTGGGGACCTACGAGCAGTACTTC.

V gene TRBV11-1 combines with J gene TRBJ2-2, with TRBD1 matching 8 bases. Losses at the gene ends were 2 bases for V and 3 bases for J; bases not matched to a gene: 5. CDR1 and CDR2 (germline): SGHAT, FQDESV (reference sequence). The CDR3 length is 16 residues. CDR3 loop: CASSLMQGADTGELFF. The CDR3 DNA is TGTGCCAGCAGCTTAATGCAGGGGGCAGACACCGGGGAGCTGTTTTTT.

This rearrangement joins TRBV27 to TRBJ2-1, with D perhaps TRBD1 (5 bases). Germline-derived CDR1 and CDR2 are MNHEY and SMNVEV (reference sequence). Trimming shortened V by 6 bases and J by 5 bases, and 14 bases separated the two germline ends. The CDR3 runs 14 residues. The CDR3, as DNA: TGTGCCAGCAGCTCACGGCCAGGGAACAATGAGCAGTTCTTC. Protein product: CASSSRPGNNEQFF.

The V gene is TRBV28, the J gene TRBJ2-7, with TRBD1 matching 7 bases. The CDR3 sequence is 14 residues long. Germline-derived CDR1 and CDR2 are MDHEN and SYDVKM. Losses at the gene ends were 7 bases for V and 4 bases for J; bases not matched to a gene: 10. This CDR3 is CASNYPGGGYEQYF. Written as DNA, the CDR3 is TGTGCCAGCAACTACCCAGGGGGTGGTTACGAGCAGTACTTC.

CDR3 sequence reads: CASRGTGSGYTF. CDR3 nucleotides: TGTGCCAGCAGGGGGACAGGGAGTGGCTACACCTTC. The chain couples TRBV2 to TRBJ1-2, with 9 bases fitting TRBD1. CDR3 length: 12 residues. Germline CDR1 and CDR2: SNHLY and FYNNEI. After removal of 6 bases from V and 7 bases from J, the junction contained 3 bases not matched to a gene.

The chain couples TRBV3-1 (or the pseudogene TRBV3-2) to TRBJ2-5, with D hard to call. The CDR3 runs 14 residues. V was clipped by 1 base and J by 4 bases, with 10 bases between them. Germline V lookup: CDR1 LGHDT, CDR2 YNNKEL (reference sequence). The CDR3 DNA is TGTGCCAGCAGCCAAGTCGAACCAGGAGAGACCCAGTACTTC. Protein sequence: CASSQVEPGETQYF.

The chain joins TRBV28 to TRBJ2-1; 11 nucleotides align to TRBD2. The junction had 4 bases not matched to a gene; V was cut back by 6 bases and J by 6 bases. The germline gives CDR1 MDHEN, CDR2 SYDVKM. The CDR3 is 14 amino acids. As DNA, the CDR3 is TGTGCCAGCAGGAGACTAGCGGGACTCAATGAGCAGTTCTTC. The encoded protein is CASRRLAGLNEQFF.

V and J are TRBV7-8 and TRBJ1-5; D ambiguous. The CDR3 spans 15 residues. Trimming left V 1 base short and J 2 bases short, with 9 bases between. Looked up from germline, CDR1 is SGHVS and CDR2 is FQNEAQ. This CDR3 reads CASSLELWGNQPQHF. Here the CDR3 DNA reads TGTGCCAGCAGCTTAGAACTATGGGGCAATCAGCCCCAGCATTTT.